This T cell receptor (beta chain) stems from a study of blood T cell repertoires in COVID-19. Study overall: Acute-phase and convalescent COVID-19 samples originated in the United States, Italy and Spain. Sample material is recorded as cDNA or gDNA derived from T cells, B-cell-depleted T cells, or PBMCs.

This CDR3 region has 14 residues. With V trimmed by 10 bases and J by 7 bases, 10 bases remained unmatched. Germline lookup yields CDR1 MNHNY and CDR2 SVGAGI (reference sequence). Source study methods: Estimation of nucleated cell counts relied on the amplification of reference gene primers. Profiled with immunoSEQ multiplex PCR; TCRdb holds only in-frame clones, not every one. V, J and clone size are taken as reported in that table, and D and trimming were inferred from the DNA itself. The profile shows more than 110,000 clones, more than 65% of them singletons. The sample taken for sequencing was peripheral blood. This sequence joins TRBV6-6 and TRBJ2-1; 10 nucleotides align to TRBD2. This sequence originates from a human donor in a cohort sampled during active COVID-19. The CDR3 region is CATLTSGGGNEQFF. The DNA for the CDR3 is TGTGCCACCCTGACGAGCGGGGGGGGGAATGAGCAGTTCTTC.